The source of this TCR beta chain is a study of T cell repertoires in aging, cancer and after chemotherapy. Study outcomes and limitations: In each cancer cohort, median generation probability increased across chemotherapy, suggesting thymic output rebounded.

Comments on this clonotype: Its antigen is not known.

Rearranged V-D-J TRB sequences were amplified with a mixed TRB-A/B primer pool. TCRdb re-called the multiplex PCR reads with MiXCR, one entry per CDR3 protein. The table has 10,000 to 15,000 distinct CDR3 sequences, approximately 34% seen once. Trimming stripped 3 bases from V and 2 bases from J, with 7 bases between. Germline V gives CDR1 SEHNR, CDR2 FQNEAQ (reference sequence). This CDR3 is 14 amino acids long. Peripheral blood genomic DNA, not sorted cells or RNA, was the template. V is TRBV7-9 and J is TRBJ2-2; D uncertain. Input material: blood. The TCR sequence derives from a human donor in good health. The donor label of this sample is uncertain. This chain's CDR3 is CASSLQANTGELFF. The CDR3 bases are TGTGCCAGCAGCTTGCAAGCAAACACCGGGGAGCTGTTTTTT.